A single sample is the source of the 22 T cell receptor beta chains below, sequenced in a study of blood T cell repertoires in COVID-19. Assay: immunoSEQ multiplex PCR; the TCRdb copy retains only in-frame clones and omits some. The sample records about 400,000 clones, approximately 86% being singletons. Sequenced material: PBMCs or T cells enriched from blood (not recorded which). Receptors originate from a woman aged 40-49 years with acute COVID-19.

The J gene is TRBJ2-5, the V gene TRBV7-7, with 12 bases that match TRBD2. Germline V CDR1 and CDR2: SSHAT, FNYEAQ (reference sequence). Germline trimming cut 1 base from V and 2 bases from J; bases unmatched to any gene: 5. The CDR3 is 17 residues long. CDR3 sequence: CASSLGLAGGGQETQYF. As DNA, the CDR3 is TGTGCCAGCAGCTTAGGCCTAGCGGGGGGGGGACAAGAGACCCAGTACTTC.

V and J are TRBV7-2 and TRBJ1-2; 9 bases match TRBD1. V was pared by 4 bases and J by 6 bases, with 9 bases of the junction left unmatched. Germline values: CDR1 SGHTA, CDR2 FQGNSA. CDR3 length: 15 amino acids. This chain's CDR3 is CASSSSGTGYHGYTF. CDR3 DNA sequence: TGTGCCAGCAGCTCATCCGGGACAGGGTATCATGGCTACACCTTC.

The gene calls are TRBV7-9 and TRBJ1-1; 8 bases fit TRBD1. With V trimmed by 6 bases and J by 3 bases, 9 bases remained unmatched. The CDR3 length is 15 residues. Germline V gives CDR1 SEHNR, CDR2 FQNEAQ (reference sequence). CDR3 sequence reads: CASSYEGQVDTEAFF. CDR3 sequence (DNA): TGTGCCAGCAGTTACGAGGGACAGGTTGACACTGAAGCTTTCTTT. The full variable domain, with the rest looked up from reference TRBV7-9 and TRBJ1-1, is DTGVSQNPRHKITKRGQNVTFRCDPISEHNRLYWYRQTLGQGPEFLTYFQNEAQLEKSRLLSDRFSAERPKGSFSTLEIQRTEQGDSAMYLCASSYEGQVDTEAFFGQGTRLTVV.

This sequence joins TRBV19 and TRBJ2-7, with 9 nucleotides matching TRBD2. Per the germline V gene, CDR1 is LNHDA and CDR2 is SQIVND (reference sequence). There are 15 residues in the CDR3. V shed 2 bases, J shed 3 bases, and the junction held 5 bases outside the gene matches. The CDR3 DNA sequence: TGTGCCAGTAGTATAAGGGCTAGCGGGGACTACGAGCAGTACTTC. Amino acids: CASSIRASGDYEQYF.

The CDR3 loop reads CASSDRGGDTDTQYF. The CDR3 DNA follows: TGCGCCAGCAGTGACCGAGGGGGGGACACAGATACGCAGTATTTT. The gene calls are TRBV10-1 and TRBJ2-3; maybe TRBD2 (7 bases). Trimming took off 3 bases at V and 2 bases at J, with 12 bases between the two ends. The CDR3 totals 15 residues. Germline CDR1 reads WNHNN; CDR2 reads SYGVQD (reference sequence).

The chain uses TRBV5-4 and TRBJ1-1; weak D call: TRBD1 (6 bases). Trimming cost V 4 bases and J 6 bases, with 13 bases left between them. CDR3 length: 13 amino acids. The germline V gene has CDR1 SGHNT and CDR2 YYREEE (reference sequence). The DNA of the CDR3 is TGTGCCAGCAGCCACAGGGCGGAATCTGAAGCTTTCTTT. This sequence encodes CASSHRAESEAFF.

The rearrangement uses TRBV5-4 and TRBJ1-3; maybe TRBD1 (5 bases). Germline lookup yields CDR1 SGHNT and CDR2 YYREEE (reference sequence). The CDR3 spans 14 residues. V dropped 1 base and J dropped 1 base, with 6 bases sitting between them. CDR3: CASSLQGSGNTIYF. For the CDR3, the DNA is TGTGCCAGCAGCTTGCAGGGTTCTGGAAACACCATATATTTT.

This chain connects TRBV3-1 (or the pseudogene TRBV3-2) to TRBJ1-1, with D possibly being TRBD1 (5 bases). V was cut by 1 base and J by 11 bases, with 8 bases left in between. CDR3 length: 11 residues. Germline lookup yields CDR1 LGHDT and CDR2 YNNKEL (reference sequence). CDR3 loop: CASSQGPGAFF. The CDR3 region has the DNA TGTGCCAGCAGCCAAGGGCCAGGGGCTTTCTTT.

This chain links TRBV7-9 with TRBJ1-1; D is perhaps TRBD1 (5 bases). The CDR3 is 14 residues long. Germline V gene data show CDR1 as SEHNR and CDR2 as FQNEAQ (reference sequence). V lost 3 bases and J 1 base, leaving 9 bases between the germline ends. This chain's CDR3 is CASSFQGTNTEAFF. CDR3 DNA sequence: TGTGCCAGCAGCTTCCAGGGAACGAACACTGAAGCTTTCTTT.

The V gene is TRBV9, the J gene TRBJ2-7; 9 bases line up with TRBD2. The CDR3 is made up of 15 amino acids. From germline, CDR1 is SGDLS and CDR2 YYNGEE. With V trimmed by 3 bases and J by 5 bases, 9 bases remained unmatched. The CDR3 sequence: CASSAYGGGVNEQYF. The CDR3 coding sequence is TGTGCCAGCAGCGCGTACGGCGGGGGGGTAAACGAGCAGTACTTC.

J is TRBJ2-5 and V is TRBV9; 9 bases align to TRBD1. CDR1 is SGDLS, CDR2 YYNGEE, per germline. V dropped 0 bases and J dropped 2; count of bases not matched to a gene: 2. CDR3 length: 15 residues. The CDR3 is CASSVAGTGQETQYF. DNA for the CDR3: TGTGCCAGCAGCGTAGCTGGGACAGGGCAAGAGACCCAGTACTTC. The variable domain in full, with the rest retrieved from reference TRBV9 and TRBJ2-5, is DSGVTQTPKHLITATGQRVTLRCSPRSGDLSVYWYQQSLDQGLQFLIQYYNGEERAKGNILERFSAQQFPDLHSELNLSSLELGDSALYFCASSVAGTGQETQYFGPGTRLLVL.

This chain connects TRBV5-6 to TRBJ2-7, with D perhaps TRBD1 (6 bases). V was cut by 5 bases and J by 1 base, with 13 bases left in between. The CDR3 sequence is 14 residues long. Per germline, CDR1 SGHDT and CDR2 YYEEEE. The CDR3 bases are TGTGCCAGCAGGGATGGGGACACTTCCTACGAGCAGTACTTC. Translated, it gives CASRDGDTSYEQYF.

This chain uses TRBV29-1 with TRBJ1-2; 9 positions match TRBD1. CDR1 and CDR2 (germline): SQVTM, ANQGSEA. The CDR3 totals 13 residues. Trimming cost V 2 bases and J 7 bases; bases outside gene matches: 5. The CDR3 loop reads CSVEHRGQGGYTF. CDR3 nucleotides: TGCAGCGTTGAACACAGGGGGCAAGGTGGCTACACCTTC.

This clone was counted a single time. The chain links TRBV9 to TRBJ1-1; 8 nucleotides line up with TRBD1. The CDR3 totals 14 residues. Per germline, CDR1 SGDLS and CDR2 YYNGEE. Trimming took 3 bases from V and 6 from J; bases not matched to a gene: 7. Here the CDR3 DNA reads TGTGCCAGCAGCGGACGACAGGGGTCTCCTGAAGCTTTCTTT. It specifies CASSGRQGSPEAFF.

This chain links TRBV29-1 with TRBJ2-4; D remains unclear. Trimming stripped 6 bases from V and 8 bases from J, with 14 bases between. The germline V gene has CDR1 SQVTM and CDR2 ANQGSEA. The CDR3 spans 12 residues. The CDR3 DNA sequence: TGCAGCGTAGGTACACCTGGGCACATTCAGTACTTC. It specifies CSVGTPGHIQYF.

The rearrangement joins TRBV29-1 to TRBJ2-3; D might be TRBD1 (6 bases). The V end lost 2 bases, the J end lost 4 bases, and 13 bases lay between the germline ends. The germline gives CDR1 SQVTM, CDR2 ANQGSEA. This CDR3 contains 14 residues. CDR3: CSVESRGQSDTQYF. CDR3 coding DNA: TGCAGCGTTGAATCACGCGGACAGTCAGATACGCAGTATTTT.

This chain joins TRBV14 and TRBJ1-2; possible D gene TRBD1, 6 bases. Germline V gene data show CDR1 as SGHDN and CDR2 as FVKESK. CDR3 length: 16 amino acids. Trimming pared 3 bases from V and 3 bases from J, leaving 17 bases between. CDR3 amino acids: CASSQVDWGQDYGYTF. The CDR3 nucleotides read TGTGCCAGCAGCCAGGTTGATTGGGGGCAAGACTATGGCTACACCTTC.

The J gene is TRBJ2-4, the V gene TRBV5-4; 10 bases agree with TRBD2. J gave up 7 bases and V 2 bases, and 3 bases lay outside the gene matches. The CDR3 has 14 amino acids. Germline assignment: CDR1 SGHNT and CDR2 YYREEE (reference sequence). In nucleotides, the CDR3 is TGTGCCAGCAGCTTAGCGGGGGGGCCGAACATTCAGTACTTC. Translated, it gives CASSLAGGPNIQYF.

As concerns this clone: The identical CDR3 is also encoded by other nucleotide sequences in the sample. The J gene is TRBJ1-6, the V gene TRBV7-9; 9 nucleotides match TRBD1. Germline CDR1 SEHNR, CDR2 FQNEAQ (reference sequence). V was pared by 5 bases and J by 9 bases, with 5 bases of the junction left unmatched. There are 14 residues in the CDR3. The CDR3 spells CASSPGQGGSPLHF. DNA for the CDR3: TGTGCCAGCAGCCCGGGACAGGGAGGTTCACCCCTCCACTTT.

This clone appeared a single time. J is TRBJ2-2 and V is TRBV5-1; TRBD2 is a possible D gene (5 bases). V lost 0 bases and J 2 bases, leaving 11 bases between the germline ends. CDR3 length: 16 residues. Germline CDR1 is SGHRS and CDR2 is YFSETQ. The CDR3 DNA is TGCGCCAGCAGCTTGGGGACTTCAGTCAACACCGGGGAGCTGTTTTTT. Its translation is CASSLGTSVNTGELFF.

For the CDR3, the DNA is TGTGCCAGCAGTGATGCGGTCTCTGGAAACACCATATATTTT. This encodes CASSDAVSGNTIYF. The chain links TRBV2 to TRBJ1-3; D uncertain. The CDR3 totals 14 residues. Germline V gene sequence: CDR1 SNHLY, CDR2 FYNNEI. Trimming removed 3 bases from V and 0 bases from J, with 6 bases in between.

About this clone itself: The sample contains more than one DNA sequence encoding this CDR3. The CDR3 sequence is CASSADRNYGYTF. DNA of the CDR3: TGTGCCAGCAGTGCGGACAGGAACTATGGCTACACCTTC. This chain uses TRBV12-3 or TRBV12-4 with TRBJ1-2, with 7 positions matching TRBD1. The ends lost 5 bases at V and 2 bases at J; junction bases unmatched: 2. The CDR3 totals 13 residues.